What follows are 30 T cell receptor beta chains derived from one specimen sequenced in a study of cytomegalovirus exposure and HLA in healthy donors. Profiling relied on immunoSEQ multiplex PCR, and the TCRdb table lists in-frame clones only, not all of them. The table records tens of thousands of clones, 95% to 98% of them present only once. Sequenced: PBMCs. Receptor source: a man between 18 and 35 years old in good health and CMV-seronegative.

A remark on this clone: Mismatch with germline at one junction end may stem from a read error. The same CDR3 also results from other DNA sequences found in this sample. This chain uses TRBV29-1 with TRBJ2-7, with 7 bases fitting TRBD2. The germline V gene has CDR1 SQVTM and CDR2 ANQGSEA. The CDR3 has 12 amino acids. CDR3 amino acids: CSVGDYIYEQYF. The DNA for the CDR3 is TGTAGCGTTGGGGACTACATCTACGAGCAGTACTTC.

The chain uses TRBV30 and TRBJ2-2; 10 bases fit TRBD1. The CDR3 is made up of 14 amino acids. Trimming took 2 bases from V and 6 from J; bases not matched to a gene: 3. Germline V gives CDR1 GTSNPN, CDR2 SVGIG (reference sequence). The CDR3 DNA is TGTGCCTGGAGTTGGGGGACAGGGGCCGGGGAGCTGTTTTTT. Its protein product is CAWSWGTGAGELFF.

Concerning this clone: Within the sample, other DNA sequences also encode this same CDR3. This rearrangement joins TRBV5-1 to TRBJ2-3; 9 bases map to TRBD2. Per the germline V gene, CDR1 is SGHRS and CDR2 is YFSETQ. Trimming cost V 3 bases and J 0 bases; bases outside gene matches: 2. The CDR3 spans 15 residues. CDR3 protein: CASSWTSVSTDTQYF. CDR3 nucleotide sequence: TGCGCCAGCAGCTGGACTAGCGTCAGCACAGATACGCAGTATTTT.

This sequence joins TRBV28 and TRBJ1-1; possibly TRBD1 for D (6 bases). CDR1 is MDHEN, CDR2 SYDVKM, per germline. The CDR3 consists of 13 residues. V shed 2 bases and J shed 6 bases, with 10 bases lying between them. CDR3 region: CASSLQGWAEAFF. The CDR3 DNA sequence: TGTGCCAGCAGTTTACAGGGGTGGGCTGAAGCTTTCTTT. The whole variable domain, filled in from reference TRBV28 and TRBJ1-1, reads DVKVTQSSRYLVKRTGEKVFLECVQDMDHENMFWYRQDPGLGLRLIYFSYDVKMKEKGDIPEGYSVSREKKERFSLILESASTNQTSMYLCASSLQGWAEAFFGQGTRLTVV.

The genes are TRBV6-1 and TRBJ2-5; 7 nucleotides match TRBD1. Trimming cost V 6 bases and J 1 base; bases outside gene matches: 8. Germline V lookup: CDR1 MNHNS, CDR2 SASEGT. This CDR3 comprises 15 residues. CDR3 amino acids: CASSRDRGVQETQYF. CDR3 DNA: TGTGCCAGCAGCCGGGACAGAGGGGTCCAAGAGACCCAGTACTTC.

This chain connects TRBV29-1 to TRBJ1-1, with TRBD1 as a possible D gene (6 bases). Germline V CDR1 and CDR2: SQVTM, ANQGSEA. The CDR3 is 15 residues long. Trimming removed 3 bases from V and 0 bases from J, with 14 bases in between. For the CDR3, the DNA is TGCAGCGTTGAGACCACAGGGCTCATGAACACTGAAGCTTTCTTT. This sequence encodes CSVETTGLMNTEAFF.

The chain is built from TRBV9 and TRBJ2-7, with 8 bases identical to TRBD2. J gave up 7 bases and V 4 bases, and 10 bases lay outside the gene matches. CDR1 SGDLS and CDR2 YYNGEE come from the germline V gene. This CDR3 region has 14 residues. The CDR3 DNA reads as TGTGCCAGCAGCCCCAAGCGGGAGACGGGTGAGCAGTACTTC. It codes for CASSPKRETGEQYF.

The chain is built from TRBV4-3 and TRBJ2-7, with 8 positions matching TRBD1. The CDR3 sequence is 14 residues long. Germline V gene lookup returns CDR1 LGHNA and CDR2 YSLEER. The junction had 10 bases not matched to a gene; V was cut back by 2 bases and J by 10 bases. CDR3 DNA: TGCGCCAGCAGCCAAACCACGAGGACAGGGATTCAGTACGTC. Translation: CASSQTTRTGIQYV.

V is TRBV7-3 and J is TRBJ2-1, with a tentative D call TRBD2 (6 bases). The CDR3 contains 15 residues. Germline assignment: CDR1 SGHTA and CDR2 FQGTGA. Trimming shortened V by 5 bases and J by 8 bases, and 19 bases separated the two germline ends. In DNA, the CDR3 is TGTGCCAGCAGCCTCTTCGCGGGGAGTTCCGATGAGCAGTTCTTC. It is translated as CASSLFAGSSDEQFF.

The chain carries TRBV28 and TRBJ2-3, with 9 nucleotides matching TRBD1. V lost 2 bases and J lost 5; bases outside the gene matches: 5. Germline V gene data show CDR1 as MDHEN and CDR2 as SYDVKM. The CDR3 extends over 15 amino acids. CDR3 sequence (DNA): TGTGCCAGCAGTTTAAGGGACAGGGATGTAGATACGCAGTATTTT. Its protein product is CASSLRDRDVDTQYF.

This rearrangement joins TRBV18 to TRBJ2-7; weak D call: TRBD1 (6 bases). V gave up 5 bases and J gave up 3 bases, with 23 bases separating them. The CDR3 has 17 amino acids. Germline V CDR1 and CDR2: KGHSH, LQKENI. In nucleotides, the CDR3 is TGTGCCAGCTCATCTTGGGACACATCATACATTGGCTACGAGCAGTACTTC. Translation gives CASSSWDTSYIGYEQYF.

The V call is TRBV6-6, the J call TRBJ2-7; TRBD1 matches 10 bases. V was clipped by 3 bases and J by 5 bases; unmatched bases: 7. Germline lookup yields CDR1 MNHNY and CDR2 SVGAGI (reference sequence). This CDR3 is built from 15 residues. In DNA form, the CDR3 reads TGTGCCAGCAGTTATCCTGACAGGGGGCTCCACGAGCAGTACTTC. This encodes CASSYPDRGLHEQYF.

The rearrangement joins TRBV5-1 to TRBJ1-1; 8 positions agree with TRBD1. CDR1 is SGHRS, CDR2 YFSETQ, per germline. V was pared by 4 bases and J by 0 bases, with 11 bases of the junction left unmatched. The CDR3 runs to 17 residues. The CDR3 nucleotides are TGCGCCAGCAGCCATTTAAGCAGGGGGCTTATGAACACTGAAGCTTTCTTT. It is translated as CASSHLSRGLMNTEAFF.

CDR3 residues: CSAVGGATQYF. For the CDR3, the DNA is TGCAGTGCTGTAGGGGGGGCGACCCAGTACTTC. The chain has TRBV20-1 and TRBJ2-5; D possibly corresponds to TRBD2 (7 bases). Germline CDR1 is DFQATT and CDR2 is SNEGSKA (reference sequence). Trimming removed 5 bases at V and 7 bases at J, with 11 bases between. The CDR3 runs to 11 residues.

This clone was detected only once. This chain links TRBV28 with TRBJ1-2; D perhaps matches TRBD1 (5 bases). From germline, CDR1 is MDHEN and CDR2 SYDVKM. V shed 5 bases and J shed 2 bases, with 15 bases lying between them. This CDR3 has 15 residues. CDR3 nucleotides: TGTGCCAGCAGTCCTCGGGGGGGAAGGAACTATGGCTACACCTTC. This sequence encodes CASSPRGGRNYGYTF.

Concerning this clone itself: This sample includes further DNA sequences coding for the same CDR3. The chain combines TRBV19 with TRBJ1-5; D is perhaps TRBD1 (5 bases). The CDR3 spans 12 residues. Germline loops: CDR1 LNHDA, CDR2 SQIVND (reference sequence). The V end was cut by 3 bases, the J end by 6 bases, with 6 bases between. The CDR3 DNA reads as TGTGCCAGTAGTATCGGGGGTCAGCCCCAGCATTTT. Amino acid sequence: CASSIGGQPQHF.

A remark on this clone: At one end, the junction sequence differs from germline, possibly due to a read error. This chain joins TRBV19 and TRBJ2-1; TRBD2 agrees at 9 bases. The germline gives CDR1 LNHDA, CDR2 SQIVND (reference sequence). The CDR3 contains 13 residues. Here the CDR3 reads CASRIAGEQEQFF. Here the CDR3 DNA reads TGTGCCAGTAGAATAGCGGGAGAACAAGAGCAGTTCTTC.

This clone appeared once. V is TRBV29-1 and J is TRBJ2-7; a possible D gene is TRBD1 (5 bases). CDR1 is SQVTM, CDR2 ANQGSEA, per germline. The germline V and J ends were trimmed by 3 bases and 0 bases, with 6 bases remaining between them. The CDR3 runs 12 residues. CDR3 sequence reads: CSVEDTSYEQYF. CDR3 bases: TGCAGCGTTGAGGACACCTCCTACGAGCAGTACTTC.

Here the CDR3 DNA reads TGCGCCAGCAGCCAAGGTAGGACAGGGGGATCGTTTGGCTACACCTTC. Amino acid sequence: CASSQGRTGGSFGYTF. This chain uses TRBV4-1 with TRBJ1-2, with 10 bases aligning to TRBD1. The length of the CDR3 is 16 residues. V was clipped by 1 base and J by 7 bases; unmatched bases: 9. The germline V gene encodes CDR1 MGHRA and CDR2 YSYEKL.

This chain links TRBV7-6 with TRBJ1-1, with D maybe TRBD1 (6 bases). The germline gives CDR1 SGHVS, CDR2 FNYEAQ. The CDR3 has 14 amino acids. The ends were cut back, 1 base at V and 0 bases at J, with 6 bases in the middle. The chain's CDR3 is CASSLGQVNTEAFF. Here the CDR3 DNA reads TGTGCCAGCAGCTTAGGACAGGTGAACACTGAAGCTTTCTTT.

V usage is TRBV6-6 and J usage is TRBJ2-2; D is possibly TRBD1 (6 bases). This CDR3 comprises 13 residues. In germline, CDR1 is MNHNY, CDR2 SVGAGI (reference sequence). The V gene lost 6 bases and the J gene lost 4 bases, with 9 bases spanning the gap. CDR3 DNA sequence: TGTGCCAGCAGGACAGGCACCACCGGGGAGCTGTTTTTT. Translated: CASRTGTTGELFF.

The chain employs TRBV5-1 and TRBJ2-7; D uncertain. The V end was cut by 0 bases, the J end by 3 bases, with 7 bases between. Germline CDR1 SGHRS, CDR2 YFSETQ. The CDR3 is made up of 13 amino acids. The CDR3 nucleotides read TGCGCCAGCAGCTTGGGCAGGCTCTACGAGCAGTACTTC. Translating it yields CASSLGRLYEQYF.

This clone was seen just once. CDR3 protein: CSVQQGFAGNQPQHF. In DNA form, the CDR3 reads TGCAGCGTCCAACAGGGATTTGCTGGCAATCAGCCCCAGCATTTT. This rearrangement joins TRBV29-1 to TRBJ1-5; weak D call: TRBD1 (6 bases). The CDR3 totals 15 residues. Between the trimmed V and J ends, which lost 6 bases and 2 bases, there was a span of 17 bases. CDR1 and CDR2 from the germline V gene are SQVTM and ANQGSEA.

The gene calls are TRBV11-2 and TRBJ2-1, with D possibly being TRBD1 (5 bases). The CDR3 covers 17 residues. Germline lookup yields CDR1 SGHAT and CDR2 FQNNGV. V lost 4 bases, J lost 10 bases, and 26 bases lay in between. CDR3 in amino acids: CASSSLAAVGPWREQFF. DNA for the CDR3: TGTGCCAGCAGCTCCCTTGCCGCCGTGGGGCCTTGGCGGGAGCAGTTCTTC.

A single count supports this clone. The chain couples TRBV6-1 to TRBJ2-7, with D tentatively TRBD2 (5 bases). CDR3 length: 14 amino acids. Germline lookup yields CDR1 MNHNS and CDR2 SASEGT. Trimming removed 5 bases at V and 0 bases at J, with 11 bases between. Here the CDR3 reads CASSTGWNSYEQYF. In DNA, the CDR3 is TGTGCCAGCAGTACGGGATGGAACTCCTACGAGCAGTACTTC.

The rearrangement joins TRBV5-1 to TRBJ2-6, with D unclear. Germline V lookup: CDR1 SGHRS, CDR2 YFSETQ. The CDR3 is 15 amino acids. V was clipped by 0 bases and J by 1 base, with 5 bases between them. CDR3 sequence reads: CASSLDRSGANVLTF. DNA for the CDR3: TGCGCCAGCAGCTTGGACCGGTCTGGGGCCAACGTCCTGACTTTC.

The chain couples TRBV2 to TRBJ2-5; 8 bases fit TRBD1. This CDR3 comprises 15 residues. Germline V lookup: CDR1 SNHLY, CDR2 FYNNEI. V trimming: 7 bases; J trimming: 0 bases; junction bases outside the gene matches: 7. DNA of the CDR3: TGTGCCAGCAATGATGGACAGGGTTACCAAGAGACCCAGTACTTC. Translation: CASNDGQGYQETQYF.

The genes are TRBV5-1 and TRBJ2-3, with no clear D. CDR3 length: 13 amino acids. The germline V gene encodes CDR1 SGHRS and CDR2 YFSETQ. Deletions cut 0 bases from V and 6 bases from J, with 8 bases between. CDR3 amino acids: CASSLESPDTQYF. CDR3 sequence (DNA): TGCGCCAGCAGCTTGGAATCCCCGGATACGCAGTATTTT.

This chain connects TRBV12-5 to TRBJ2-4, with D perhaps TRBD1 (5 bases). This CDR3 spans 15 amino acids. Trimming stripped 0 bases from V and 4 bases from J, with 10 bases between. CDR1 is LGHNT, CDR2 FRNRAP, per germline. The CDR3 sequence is CASGLVQAAKNIQYF. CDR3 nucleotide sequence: TGTGCTAGTGGTTTGGTACAGGCGGCTAAAAACATTCAGTACTTC.

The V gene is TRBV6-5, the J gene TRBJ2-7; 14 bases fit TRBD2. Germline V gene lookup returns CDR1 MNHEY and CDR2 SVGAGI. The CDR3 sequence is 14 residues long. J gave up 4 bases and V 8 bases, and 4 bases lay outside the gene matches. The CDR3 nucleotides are TGTGCCAGCGGGACTAGCGGGAGTTTTTACGAGCAGTACTTC. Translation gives CASGTSGSFYEQYF.